The 23 T cell receptor beta chains in this list originate from one sample, sequenced in a study of T cell responses to AZD1222 COVID-19 vaccine (dated by TCRdb to the early 2020s). The sample's time point label is to be understood as: baseline before first vaccination. The library was made by the immunoSEQ multiplex PCR assay. TCRdb took this table from immuneACCESS and kept in-frame rearrangements with V and J called. Such tables lack part of the clones; where checked against another copy, unresolved V genes explain under half of the gap, and the rest is unexplained. For this sample there are 180,000 or so clones; around 94% appear just once. Approximately 0.64% of the sample goes to the ten largest clones. This sample comprised peripheral blood, obtained on day 0 of AZD1222 vaccination. These receptors were obtained from an adult in good health.

The J gene is TRBJ2-1, the V gene TRBV11-2; 7 nucleotides agree with TRBD2. CDR1 is SGHAT and CDR2 is FQNNGV in the germline V gene. With 5 bases clipped from V and 8 bases from J, the junction kept 9 bases outside the gene matches. CDR3 length: 14 amino acids. The CDR3 DNA reads as TGTGCCAGCAGCCACGGACTAGAATACGATGAGCAGTTCTTC. Protein sequence: CASSHGLEYDEQFF.

CDR3 in amino acids: CAWSVRRGEQYF. DNA for the CDR3: TGTGCCTGGAGTGTACGGCGGGGGGAGCAGTACTTC. The genes are TRBV30 and TRBJ2-7; 7 bases match TRBD2. Unmatched junction bases numbered 3, after V lost 0 bases and J lost 7 bases. The CDR3 totals 12 residues. CDR1 GTSNPN and CDR2 SVGIG come from the germline V gene (reference sequence).

This sequence joins TRBV29-1 and TRBJ2-5, with 12 positions matching TRBD2. This CDR3 region has 20 residues. CDR1 and CDR2 (germline): SQVTM, ANQGSEA. J was trimmed by 3 bases and V by 2 bases; bases with no gene match: 19. CDR3 coding DNA: TGCAGCGTTGAACGTTGGGGACTAGCGGGCGCTCAATACTCTAAAGAGACCCAGTACTTC. Translating it yields CSVERWGLAGAQYSKETQYF. The variable domain in full, completed from reference TRBV29-1 and TRBJ2-5, reads SAVISQKPSRDICQRGTSLTIQCQVDSQVTMMFWYRQQPGQSLTLIATANQGSEATYESGFVIDKFPISRPNLTFSTLTVSNMSPEDSSIYLCSVERWGLAGAQYSKETQYFGPGTRLLVL.

The gene calls are TRBV5-4 and TRBJ2-7; 8 bases fit TRBD1. Trimming removed 4 bases from V and 0 bases from J; junction bases left unmatched: 3. Germline lookup yields CDR1 SGHNT and CDR2 YYREEE (reference sequence). CDR3 length: 14 residues. The CDR3 is CASSKDRGSYEQYF. DNA of the CDR3: TGTGCCAGCAGCAAAGACAGGGGCTCCTACGAGCAGTACTTC.

The chain links TRBV14 to TRBJ1-1; D is ambiguous. V was cut by 0 bases and J by 6 bases, with 8 bases left in between. Germline V gene lookup returns CDR1 SGHDN and CDR2 FVKESK. There are 13 residues in the CDR3. The CDR3 loop is CASSQDRKSEAFF. As DNA, the CDR3 is TGTGCCAGCAGCCAAGACCGGAAATCTGAAGCTTTCTTT.

This sequence joins TRBV28 and TRBJ1-5, with 8 nucleotides matching TRBD1. Germline V gene data show CDR1 as MDHEN and CDR2 as SYDVKM. This CDR3 is 15 amino acids long. V was clipped by 10 bases and J by 7 bases; unmatched bases: 15. The CDR3 is CATANSGGLGQPQHF. The CDR3 DNA reads TGTGCCACCGCGAATTCAGGGGGCTTGGGGCAGCCCCAGCATTTT.

V gene TRBV6-5 combines with J gene TRBJ1-5; D is uncertain. V was shortened by 0 bases and J by 4 bases, with 10 bases between the two germline ends. Germline CDR1 is MNHEY and CDR2 is SVGAGI. There are 15 residues in the CDR3. This chain's CDR3 is CASSYSYRGNQPQHF. The CDR3 DNA reads as TGTGCCAGCAGTTACTCCTACCGGGGAAATCAGCCCCAGCATTTT.

This rearrangement joins TRBV27 to TRBJ2-1, with D tentatively TRBD1 (6 bases). The germline V and J ends were trimmed by 2 bases and 4 bases, with 15 bases remaining between them. CDR1 MNHEY and CDR2 SMNVEV come from the germline V gene (reference sequence). This CDR3 region has 16 residues. CDR3 sequence reads: CASSLQAGVKYNEQFF. CDR3 bases: TGTGCCAGCAGTTTACAGGCAGGGGTCAAGTACAATGAGCAGTTCTTC.

The chain is built from TRBV4-1 and TRBJ1-2; D gene uncertain. The CDR3 has 14 residues. The germline gives CDR1 MGHRA, CDR2 YSYEKL. The V end was cut by 0 bases, the J end by 8 bases, with 13 bases between. The CDR3: CASSQDRIFRGYTF. The CDR3 bases are TGCGCCAGCAGCCAAGACAGGATCTTCCGCGGCTACACCTTC.

V and J are TRBV5-1 and TRBJ2-5; 8 bases align to TRBD1. The ends lost 4 bases at V and 7 bases at J; junction bases unmatched: 9. Germline CDR1 reads SGHRS; CDR2 reads YFSETQ. The length of the CDR3 is 14 residues. The CDR3 protein is CASSPDREGGTQYF. The DNA for the CDR3 is TGCGCCAGCAGCCCGGACAGGGAAGGAGGGACCCAGTACTTC.

In this sample, this clone turned up once. Germline is not matched at one junction end, which may reflect a read error. The gene calls are TRBV14 and TRBJ1-6; D not resolved. This CDR3 has 18 residues. Looked up from germline, CDR1 is SGHDN and CDR2 is FVKESK. CDR3 bases: TGTGCCAGCAGTCAAGACACGGTTAGGCCCAGCTATAATTCACCCCTCCACTTT. This encodes CASSQDTVRPSYNSPLHF.

The genes are TRBV7-9 and TRBJ2-7; 9 positions match TRBD2. CDR1 and CDR2 (germline): SEHNR, FQNEAQ (reference sequence). CDR3 size: 15 residues. With V trimmed by 5 bases and J by 2 bases, 7 bases remained unmatched. For the CDR3, the DNA is TGTGCCAGCAGCCCGTTGACTAGCGGCCCCTACGAGCAGTACTTC. It encodes CASSPLTSGPYEQYF.

The J gene is TRBJ2-3, the V gene TRBV7-3; TRBD2 is a possible D gene (6 bases). The CDR3 extends over 15 amino acids. Germline assignment: CDR1 SGHTA and CDR2 FQGTGA. Trimming shortened V by 5 bases and J by 0 bases, and 12 bases separated the two germline ends. CDR3 protein: CASSPHGRSTDTQYF. The CDR3 nucleotides read TGTGCCAGCAGCCCCCATGGGAGGAGCACAGATACGCAGTATTTT.

This clone was seen a single time. The chain joins TRBV11-2 to TRBJ2-5; D is unclear. Trimming took 5 bases from V and 5 from J, leaving 12 bases between them. There are 13 residues in the CDR3. Germline CDR1 and CDR2: SGHAT and FQNNGV. CDR3 region: CASSPLSLETQYF. The DNA for the CDR3 is TGTGCCAGCAGCCCCCTGAGCCTGGAGACCCAGTACTTC. Full variable domain (outside the CDR3, taken from reference TRBV11-2 and TRBJ2-5): EAGVAQSPRYKIIEKRQSVAFWCNPISGHATLYWYQQILGQGPKLLIQFQNNGVVDDSQLPKDRFSAERLKGVDSTLKIQPAKLEDSAVYLCASSPLSLETQYFGPGTRLLVL.

The chain has TRBV19 and TRBJ1-4; tentatively, D is TRBD1 (6 bases). Germline lookup yields CDR1 LNHDA and CDR2 SQIVND (reference sequence). V dropped 8 bases and J dropped 4 bases, with 17 bases sitting between them. The CDR3 is 15 amino acids. This chain's CDR3 is CASGAGALLNEKLFF. Written as DNA, the CDR3 is TGTGCCAGTGGTGCGGGGGCGTTACTTAATGAAAAACTGTTTTTT. The entire variable domain, with the rest obtained from reference TRBV19 and TRBJ1-4, is as follows: DGGITQSPKYLFRKEGQNVTLSCEQNLNHDAMYWYRQDPGQGLRLIYYSQIVNDFQKGDIAEGYSVSREKKESFPLTVTSAQKNPTAFYLCASGAGALLNEKLFFGSGTQLSVL.

This chain uses TRBV30 with TRBJ1-6, with TRBD1 as a possible D gene (5 bases). The CDR3 spans 15 residues. V lost 0 bases and J lost 7, with 13 bases in between. Germline CDR1 and CDR2: GTSNPN and SVGIG (reference sequence). This chain's CDR3 is CAWSVGQVGNSPLHF. DNA for the CDR3: TGTGCCTGGAGTGTGGGGCAGGTGGGGAATTCACCCCTCCACTTT.

The chain carries TRBV11-2 and TRBJ2-7; D not resolved. The germline V gene has CDR1 SGHAT and CDR2 FQNNGV. This CDR3 has 11 amino acids. V lost 4 bases and J lost 6, with 7 bases in between. Here the CDR3 reads CASSSPLEQYF. CDR3 nucleotides: TGTGCCAGCAGCTCCCCCCTCGAGCAGTACTTC.

The CDR3 coding sequence is TGTGCCAGCAGACGCAGAGGGCCAGATACGCAGTATTTT. It yields the protein CASRRRGPDTQYF. The gene calls are TRBV6-5 and TRBJ2-3; D perhaps matches TRBD2 (5 bases). Germline loops: CDR1 MNHEY, CDR2 SVGAGI. V dropped 6 bases and J dropped 4 bases, with 11 bases sitting between them. This CDR3 is 13 amino acids long.

CDR3 DNA sequence: TGTGCCAGCAGCCCGTCGTCCCCGGATACGCAGTATTTT. Translating it yields CASSPSSPDTQYF. V is TRBV3-1 (or the pseudogene TRBV3-2) and J is TRBJ2-3; no firm D call. CDR3 size: 13 residues. V lost 4 bases, J lost 6 bases, and 11 bases lay in between. Germline assignment: CDR1 LGHDT and CDR2 YNNKEL (reference sequence).

The chain carries TRBV18 and TRBJ2-3; D tentatively fits TRBD1 or TRBD2 (5 bases each). Germline CDR1 KGHSH, CDR2 LQKENI. The CDR3 loop spans 14 amino acids. Trimming removed 4 bases at V and 2 bases at J, with 10 bases between. CDR3 protein: CASSRPGTTDTQYF. In nucleotides, the CDR3 is TGTGCCAGCTCACGTCCCGGGACCACAGATACGCAGTATTTT.

The rearrangement uses TRBV29-1 and TRBJ1-6, with D uncertain. Trimming cost V 4 bases and J 4 bases, with 8 bases left between them. CDR1 and CDR2 from the germline V gene are SQVTM and ANQGSEA. The CDR3 contains 13 residues. The CDR3 region has the DNA TGCAGCGTTGCACTGACTTATAATTCACCCCTCCACTTT. Translation: CSVALTYNSPLHF.

The chain has TRBV2 and TRBJ2-7, with D unclear. The CDR3 length is 13 residues. Germline V lookup: CDR1 SNHLY, CDR2 FYNNEI. The germline V and J ends were trimmed by 2 bases and 1 base, with 6 bases remaining between them. CDR3 DNA sequence: TGTGCCAGCAGTGAACTGGGGTCCTACGAGCAGTACTTC. The encoded protein is CASSELGSYEQYF.

This chain links TRBV19 with TRBJ1-1; perhaps TRBD1 as D (6 bases). Germline lookup yields CDR1 LNHDA and CDR2 SQIVND (reference sequence). V dropped 4 bases and J dropped 1 base, with 13 bases sitting between them. This CDR3 has 15 residues. The CDR3 reads CASSSGEDRNTEAFF. The DNA of the CDR3 is TGTGCCAGTAGTAGTGGCGAGGACAGGAACACTGAAGCTTTCTTT. The full variable domain, rest sourced from reference TRBV19 and TRBJ1-1, is DGGITQSPKYLFRKEGQNVTLSCEQNLNHDAMYWYRQDPGQGLRLIYYSQIVNDFQKGDIAEGYSVSREKKESFPLTVTSAQKNPTAFYLCASSSGEDRNTEAFFGQGTRLTVV.